These 3 T cell receptor beta chains came from one sample sequenced in a study of cytomegalovirus exposure and HLA in healthy donors. The PCR contained 60 Vbeta and 13 Jbeta primers. Only in-frame clones appear in the TCRdb table, and some are missing; sequencing was by immunoSEQ multiplex PCR. The sample has fewer than 250,000 clones, about four fifths seen once. The sequenced material came from PBMCs. The source is a woman aged 45-65 years in good health and CMV-seropositive.

The chain couples TRBV6-5 to TRBJ2-7; perhaps TRBD1 as D (5 bases). This CDR3 is built from 13 residues. Germline CDR1 and CDR2: MNHEY and SVGAGI. Deletions cut 5 bases from V and 2 bases from J, with 10 bases between. This chain's CDR3 is CASSQGIAYEQYF. DNA of the CDR3: TGTGCCAGCAGTCAGGGAATAGCCTACGAGCAGTACTTC.

The CDR3 coding sequence is TGTGCCAGTAGTATTTCGGCACAGATCAATCAGCCCCAGCATTTT. Its translation is CASSISAQINQPQHF. V gene TRBV19 combines with J gene TRBJ1-5; D gene ambiguous. CDR3 length: 15 residues. V dropped 3 bases and J dropped 3 bases, with 12 bases sitting between them. CDR1 LNHDA and CDR2 SQIVND come from the germline V gene (reference sequence).

This chain connects TRBV2 to TRBJ2-5, with 10 bases matching TRBD1. CDR3 length: 16 residues. After removal of 4 bases from V and 5 bases from J, the junction contained 10 bases not matched to a gene. Germline CDR1 SNHLY, CDR2 FYNNEI. Here the CDR3 reads CASSGPRTGGRETQYF. CDR3 in DNA: TGTGCCAGCAGTGGACCCCGGACAGGGGGTAGGGAGACCCAGTACTTC.